This TCR beta chain is from a study of shared clonotypes between healthy human individuals. Study conclusions and caveats: Read depth was anticipated to influence clonotype sharing among donors.

The naive CD8 population came from CD45RO-negative cells selected for CCR7, without terminally differentiated effector memory CD45RA+ cells. All of the donors resided in Nashville, Tennessee, and each was a Caucasian adult. Per the original methods: Filtering differed because ImmunoSEQ produced junction-only sequences that carried no quality scores. The protocol was immunoSEQ multiplex PCR, while the TCRdb copy is restricted to in-frame clones and leaves out a portion. D and trimming come from the DNA, and the V and J calls and clone size come from that table. The top ten clones hold 0.1% to 0.11% of a sample with a few hundred thousand clones, around 95% of them seen once. A note on this clone: Its cognate antigen is unknown.

This CDR3 spans 15 amino acids. Germline V CDR1 and CDR2: LNHDA, SQIVND (reference sequence). Between the trimmed V and J ends, which lost 3 bases and 3 bases, there was a span of 13 bases. The TCR comes from a woman in her twenties or thirties in good health. The source material was naive CD8+ T cells sorted from blood. This chain connects TRBV19 to TRBJ2-3; the D gene is possibly TRBD1 (6 bases). The CDR3 coding sequence is TGTGCCAGTAGTATTCTAGGGGGAGCGACAGATACGCAGTATTTT. It translates to CASSILGGATDTQYF.